The subject of this entry is one T cell receptor (beta chain). The entry originates in a study of blood T cell repertoires in COVID-19. The CDR3 is 15 residues long. The V gene's germline CDR1 is LNHDA and CDR2 SQIVND (reference sequence). V was clipped by 5 bases and J by 7 bases; unmatched bases: 7. Assay: immunoSEQ multiplex PCR; the TCRdb copy retains only in-frame clones and omits some. The top ten hold less than 2% of the sample, which has over 120,000 clones, approximately 91% seen once. What was sequenced was peripheral blood. The TCR sequence derives from a man aged 65 to 85 with acute or convalescent COVID-19. J is TRBJ2-4 and V is TRBV19; 11 bases match TRBD1. The CDR3 DNA sequence: TGTGCCAGTAGTGGGACAGGGGGAAGAGGGAACATTCAGTACTTC. As protein: CASSGTGGRGNIQYF.